This is a list of T cell receptor beta chains from one sample in a study of T cell responses to AZD1222 COVID-19 vaccine. Repertoires were generated with immunoSEQ multiplex PCR, while TCRdb's copy carries only in-frame clones and drops some. The sample shows hundreds of thousands of clones, 85% to 95% of them seen only once. The sequencing used peripheral blood, collected on day 0 of MenACWY control vaccination. The source is an adult in good health. Each CDR3 is given with its conserved first and last residue.

j_gene: TRBJ1-1
v_gene: TRBV28
CDR3aa: CATGLQNTEAFF

j_gene: TRBJ2-3
v_gene: TRBV30
CDR3aa: CAWSWRGTTDTQYF

j_gene: TRBJ2-7
v_gene: TRBV30
CDR3aa: CAWSVIRGDEQYF

j_gene: TRBJ1-2
v_gene: TRBV5-1
CDR3aa: CASSLDGWTGGGYTF

j_gene: TRBJ2-1
v_gene: TRBV4-1
CDR3aa: CASSQVNTWGNEQFF

j_gene: TRBJ1-5
v_gene: TRBV6-1
CDR3aa: CASSDSNQPQHF

j_gene: TRBJ2-7
v_gene: TRBV27
CDR3aa: CASSRSGTDPYEQYF

j_gene: TRBJ2-3
v_gene: TRBV14
CDR3aa: CASSQRTGGSTDTQYF

j_gene: TRBJ1-5
v_gene: TRBV30
CDR3aa: CACGRDQPQHF

j_gene: TRBJ1-1
v_gene: TRBV30
CDR3aa: CAWSWDRGSEAFF

j_gene: TRBJ1-1
v_gene: TRBV3-1/TRBV3-2
CDR3aa: CASRTSGVLNTEAFF